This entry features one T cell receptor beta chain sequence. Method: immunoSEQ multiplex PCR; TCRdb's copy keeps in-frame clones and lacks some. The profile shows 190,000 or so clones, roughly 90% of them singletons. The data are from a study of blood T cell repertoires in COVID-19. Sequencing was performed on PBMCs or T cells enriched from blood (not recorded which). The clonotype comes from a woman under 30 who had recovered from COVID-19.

CDR3 nucleotide sequence: TGTGCCAGCAGGAGCCCCTCGCACTCGTCTTACGAGCAGTACTTC. Its protein product is CASRSPSHSSYEQYF. This chain connects TRBV28 to TRBJ2-7; D not certain. CDR1 is MDHEN, CDR2 SYDVKM, per germline. The CDR3 covers 15 residues. The V and J ends lost 6 bases and 4 bases respectively, with 19 bases between them.